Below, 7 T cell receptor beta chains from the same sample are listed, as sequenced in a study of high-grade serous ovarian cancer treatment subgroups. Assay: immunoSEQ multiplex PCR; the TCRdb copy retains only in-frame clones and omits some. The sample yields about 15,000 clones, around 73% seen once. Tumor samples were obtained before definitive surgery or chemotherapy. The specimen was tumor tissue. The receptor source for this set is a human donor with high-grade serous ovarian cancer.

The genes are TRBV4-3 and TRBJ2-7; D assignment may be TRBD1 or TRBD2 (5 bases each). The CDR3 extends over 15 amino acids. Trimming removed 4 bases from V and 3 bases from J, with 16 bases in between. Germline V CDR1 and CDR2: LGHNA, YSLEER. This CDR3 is CASSPLEGQYYEQYF. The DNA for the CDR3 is TGCGCCAGCAGCCCCCTCGAGGGGCAGTACTACGAGCAGTACTTC.

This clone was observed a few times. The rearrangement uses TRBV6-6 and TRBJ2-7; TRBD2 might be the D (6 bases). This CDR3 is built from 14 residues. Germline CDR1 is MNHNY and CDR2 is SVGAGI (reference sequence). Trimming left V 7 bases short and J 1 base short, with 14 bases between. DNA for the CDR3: TGTGCCAGCACCTGGGGGGAGCGGTCCTACGAGCAGTACTTC. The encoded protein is CASTWGERSYEQYF.

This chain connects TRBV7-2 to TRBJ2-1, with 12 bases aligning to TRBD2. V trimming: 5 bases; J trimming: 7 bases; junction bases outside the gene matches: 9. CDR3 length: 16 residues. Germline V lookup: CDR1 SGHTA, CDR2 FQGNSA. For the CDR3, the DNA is TGTGCCAGCAGCGTCTCTGGAACTAGCGGGGGGAATGAGCAGTTCTTC. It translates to CASSVSGTSGGNEQFF. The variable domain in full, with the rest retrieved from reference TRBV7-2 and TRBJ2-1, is GAGVSQSPSNKVTEKGKDVELRCDPISGHTALYWYRQSLGQGLEFLIYFQGNSAPDKSGLPSDRFSAERTGGSVSTLTIQRTQQEDSAVYLCASSVSGTSGGNEQFFGPGTRLTVL.

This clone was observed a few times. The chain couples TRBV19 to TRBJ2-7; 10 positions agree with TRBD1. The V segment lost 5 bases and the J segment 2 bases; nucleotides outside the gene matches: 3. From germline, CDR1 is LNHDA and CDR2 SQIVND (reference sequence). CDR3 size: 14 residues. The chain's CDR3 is CASSFGTGAYEQYF. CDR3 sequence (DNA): TGTGCCAGTAGTTTCGGGACAGGGGCCTACGAGCAGTACTTC.

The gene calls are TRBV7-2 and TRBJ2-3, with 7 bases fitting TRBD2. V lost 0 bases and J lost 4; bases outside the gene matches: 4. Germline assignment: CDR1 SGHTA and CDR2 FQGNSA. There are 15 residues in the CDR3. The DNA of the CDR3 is TGTGCCAGCAGCTTAGCGGTGGCGGGGGCAGATACGCAGTATTTT. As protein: CASSLAVAGADTQYF. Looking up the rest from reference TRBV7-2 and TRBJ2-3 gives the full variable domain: GAGVSQSPSNKVTEKGKDVELRCDPISGHTALYWYRQSLGQGLEFLIYFQGNSAPDKSGLPSDRFSAERTGGSVSTLTIQRTQQEDSAVYLCASSLAVAGADTQYFGPGTRLTVL.

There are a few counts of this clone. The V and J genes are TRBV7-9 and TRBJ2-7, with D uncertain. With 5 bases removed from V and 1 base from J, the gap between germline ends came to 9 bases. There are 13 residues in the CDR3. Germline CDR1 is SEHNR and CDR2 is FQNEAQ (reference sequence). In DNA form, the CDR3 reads TGTGCCAGCAGCAAAGGCGAATCCTACGAGCAGTACTTC. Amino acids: CASSKGESYEQYF.

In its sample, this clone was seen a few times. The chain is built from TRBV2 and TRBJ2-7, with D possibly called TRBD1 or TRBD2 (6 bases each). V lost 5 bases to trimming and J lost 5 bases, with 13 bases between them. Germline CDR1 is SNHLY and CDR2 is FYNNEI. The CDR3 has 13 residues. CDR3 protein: CASSSIRGHEQYF. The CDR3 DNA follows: TGTGCCAGCAGTTCCATCCGGGGGCACGAGCAGTACTTC.